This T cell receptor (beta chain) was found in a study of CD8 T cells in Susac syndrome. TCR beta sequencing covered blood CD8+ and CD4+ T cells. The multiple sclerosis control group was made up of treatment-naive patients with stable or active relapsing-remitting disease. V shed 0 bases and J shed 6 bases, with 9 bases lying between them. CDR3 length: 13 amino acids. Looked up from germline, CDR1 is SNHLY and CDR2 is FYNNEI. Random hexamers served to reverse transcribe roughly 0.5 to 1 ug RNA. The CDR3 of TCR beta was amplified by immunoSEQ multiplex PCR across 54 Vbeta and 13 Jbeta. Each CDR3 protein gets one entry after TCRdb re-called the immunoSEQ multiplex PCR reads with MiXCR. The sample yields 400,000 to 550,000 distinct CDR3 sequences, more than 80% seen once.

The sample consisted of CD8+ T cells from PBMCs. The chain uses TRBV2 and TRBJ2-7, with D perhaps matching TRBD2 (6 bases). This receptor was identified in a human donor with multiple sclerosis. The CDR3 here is CASSEAGLTEQYF. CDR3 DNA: TGTGCCAGCAGTGAAGCGGGACTGACCGAGCAGTACTTC.